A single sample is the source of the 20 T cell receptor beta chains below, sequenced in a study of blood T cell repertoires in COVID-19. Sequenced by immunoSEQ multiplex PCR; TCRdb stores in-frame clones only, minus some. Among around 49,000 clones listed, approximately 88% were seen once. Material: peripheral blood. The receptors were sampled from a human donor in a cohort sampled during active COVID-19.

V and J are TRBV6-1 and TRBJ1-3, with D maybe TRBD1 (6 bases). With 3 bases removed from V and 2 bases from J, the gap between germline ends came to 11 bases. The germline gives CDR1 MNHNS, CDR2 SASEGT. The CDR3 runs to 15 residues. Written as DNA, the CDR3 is TGTGCCAGCAGTGATCTCAGGGGAGCTGGAAACACCATATATTTT. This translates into CASSDLRGAGNTIYF.

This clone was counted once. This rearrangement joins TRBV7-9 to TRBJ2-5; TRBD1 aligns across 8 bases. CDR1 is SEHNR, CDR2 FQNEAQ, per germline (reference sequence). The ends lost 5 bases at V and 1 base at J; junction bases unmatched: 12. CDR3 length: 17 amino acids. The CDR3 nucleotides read TGTGCCAGCAGCGCGACAGGGGTGTCGGGTAGCCAAGAGACCCAGTACTTC. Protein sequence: CASSATGVSGSQETQYF.

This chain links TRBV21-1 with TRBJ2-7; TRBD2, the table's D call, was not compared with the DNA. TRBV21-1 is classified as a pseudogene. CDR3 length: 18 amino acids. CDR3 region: CASSKGARRTTGAYEQYF. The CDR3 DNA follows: TGTGCCAGCAGCAAAGGGGCAAGGCGGACTACCGGGGCCTACGAGCAGTACTTC.

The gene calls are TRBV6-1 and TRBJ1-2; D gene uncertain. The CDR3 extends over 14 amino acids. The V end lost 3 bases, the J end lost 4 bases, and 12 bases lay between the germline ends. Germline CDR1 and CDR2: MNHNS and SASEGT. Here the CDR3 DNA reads TGTGCCAGCAGTGACGGAACAGTTTCCTATGGCTACACCTTC. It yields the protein CASSDGTVSYGYTF.

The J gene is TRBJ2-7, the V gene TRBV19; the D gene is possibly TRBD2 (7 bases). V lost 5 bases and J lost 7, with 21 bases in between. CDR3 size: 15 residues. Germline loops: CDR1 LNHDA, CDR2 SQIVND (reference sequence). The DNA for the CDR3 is TGTGCCAGTAGTTTGCTGGGGGCGGGAGTTGGGGAGCAGTACTTC. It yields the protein CASSLLGAGVGEQYF.

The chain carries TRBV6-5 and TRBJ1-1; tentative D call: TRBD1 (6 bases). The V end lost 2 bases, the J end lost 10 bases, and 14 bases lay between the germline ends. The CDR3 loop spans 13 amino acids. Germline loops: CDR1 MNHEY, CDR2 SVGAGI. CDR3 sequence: CASSYGGQLAAFF. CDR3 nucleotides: TGTGCCAGCAGTTACGGGGGACAACTTGCAGCTTTCTTT.

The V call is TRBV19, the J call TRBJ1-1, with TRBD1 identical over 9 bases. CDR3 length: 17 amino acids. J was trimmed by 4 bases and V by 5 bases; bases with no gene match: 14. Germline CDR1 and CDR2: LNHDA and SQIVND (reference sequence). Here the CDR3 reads CASSPRDREPGGTEAFF. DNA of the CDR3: TGTGCCAGTAGTCCCCGGGACAGGGAGCCGGGAGGCACTGAAGCTTTCTTT.

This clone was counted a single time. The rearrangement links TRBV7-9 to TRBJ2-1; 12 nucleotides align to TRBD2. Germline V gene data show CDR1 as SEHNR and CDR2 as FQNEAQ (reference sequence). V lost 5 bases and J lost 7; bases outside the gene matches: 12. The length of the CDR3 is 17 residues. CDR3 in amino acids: CASSEQGGLAGLNEQFF. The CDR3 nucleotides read TGTGCCAGCAGCGAACAGGGTGGACTAGCGGGACTTAATGAGCAGTTCTTC.

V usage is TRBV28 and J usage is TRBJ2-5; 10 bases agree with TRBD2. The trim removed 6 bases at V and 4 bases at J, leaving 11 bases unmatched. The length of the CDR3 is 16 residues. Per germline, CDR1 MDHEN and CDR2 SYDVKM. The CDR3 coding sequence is TGTGCCAGCAGAACCGGGGTAGCGGGAGGAGGAGAGACCCAGTACTTC. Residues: CASRTGVAGGGETQYF.

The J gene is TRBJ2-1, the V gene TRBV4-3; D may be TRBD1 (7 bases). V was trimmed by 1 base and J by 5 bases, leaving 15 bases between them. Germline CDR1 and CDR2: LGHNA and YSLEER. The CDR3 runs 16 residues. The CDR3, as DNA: TGCGCCAGCAGCCAAGCCAGGAGGGACAGTAACAATGAGCAGTTCTTC. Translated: CASSQARRDSNNEQFF.

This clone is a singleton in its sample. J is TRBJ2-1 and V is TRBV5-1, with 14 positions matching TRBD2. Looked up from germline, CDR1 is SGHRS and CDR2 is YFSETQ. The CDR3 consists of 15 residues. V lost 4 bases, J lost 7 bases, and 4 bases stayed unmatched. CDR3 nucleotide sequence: TGCGCCAGCAGCCTGGGACTAGCGGGAGCAAATGAGCAGTTCTTC. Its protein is CASSLGLAGANEQFF.

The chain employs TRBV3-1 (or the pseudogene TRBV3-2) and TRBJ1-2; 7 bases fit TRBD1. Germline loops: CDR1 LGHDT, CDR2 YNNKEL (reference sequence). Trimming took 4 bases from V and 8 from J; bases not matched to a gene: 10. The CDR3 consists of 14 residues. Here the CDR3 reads CASSPRQGKRGYTF. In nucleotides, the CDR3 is TGTGCCAGCAGCCCCAGACAGGGTAAGAGGGGCTACACCTTC.

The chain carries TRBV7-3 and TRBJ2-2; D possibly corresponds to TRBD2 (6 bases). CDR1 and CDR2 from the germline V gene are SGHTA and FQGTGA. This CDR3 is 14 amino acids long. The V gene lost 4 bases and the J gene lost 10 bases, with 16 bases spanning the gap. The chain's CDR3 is CASSSTLSGAELFF. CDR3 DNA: TGTGCCAGCAGCTCCACCCTTTCGGGAGCGGAGCTGTTTTTT.

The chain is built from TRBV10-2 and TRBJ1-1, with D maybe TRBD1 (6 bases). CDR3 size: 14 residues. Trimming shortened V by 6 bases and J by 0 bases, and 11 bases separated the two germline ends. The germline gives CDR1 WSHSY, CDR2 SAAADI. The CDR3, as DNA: TGCGCCAGCAGCTCGGACAGTCTGAACACTGAAGCTTTCTTT. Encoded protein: CASSSDSLNTEAFF.

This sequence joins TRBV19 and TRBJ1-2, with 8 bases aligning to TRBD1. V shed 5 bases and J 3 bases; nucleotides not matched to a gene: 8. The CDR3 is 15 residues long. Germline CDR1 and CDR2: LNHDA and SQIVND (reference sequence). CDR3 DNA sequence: TGTGCCAGTAGTCCCCTCTTGGACAGGGACTATGGCTACACCTTC. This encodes CASSPLLDRDYGYTF. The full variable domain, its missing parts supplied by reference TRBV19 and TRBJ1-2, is DGGITQSPKYLFRKEGQNVTLSCEQNLNHDAMYWYRQDPGQGLRLIYYSQIVNDFQKGDIAEGYSVSREKKESFPLTVTSAQKNPTAFYLCASSPLLDRDYGYTFGSGTRLTVV.

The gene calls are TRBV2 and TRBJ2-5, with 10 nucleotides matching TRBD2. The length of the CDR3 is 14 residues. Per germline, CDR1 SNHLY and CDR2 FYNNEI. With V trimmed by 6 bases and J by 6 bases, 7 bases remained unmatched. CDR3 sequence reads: CASSVSGGRQTQYF. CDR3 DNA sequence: TGTGCCAGCAGCGTTAGCGGGGGGCGGCAGACCCAGTACTTC.

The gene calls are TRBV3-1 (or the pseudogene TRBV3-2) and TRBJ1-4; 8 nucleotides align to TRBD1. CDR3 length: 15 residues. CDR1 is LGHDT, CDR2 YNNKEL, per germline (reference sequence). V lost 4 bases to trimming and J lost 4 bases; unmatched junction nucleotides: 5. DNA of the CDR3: TGTGCCAGCAGCCGAGGACAGGGAAATAATGAAAAACTGTTTTTT. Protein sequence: CASSRGQGNNEKLFF.

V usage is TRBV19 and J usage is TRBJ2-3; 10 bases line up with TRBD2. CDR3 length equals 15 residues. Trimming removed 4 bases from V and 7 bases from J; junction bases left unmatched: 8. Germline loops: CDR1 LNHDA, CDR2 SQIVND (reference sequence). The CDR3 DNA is TGTGCCAGTAGTACTAGCGGGAGCGGAAGGAATACGCAGTATTTT. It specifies CASSTSGSGRNTQYF.

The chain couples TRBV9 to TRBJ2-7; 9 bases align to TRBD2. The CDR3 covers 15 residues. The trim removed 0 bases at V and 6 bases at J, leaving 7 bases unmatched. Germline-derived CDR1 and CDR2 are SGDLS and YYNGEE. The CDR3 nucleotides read TGTGCCAGCAGCGTAGACCTAGCGGGAATAAGCGAGCAGTACTTC. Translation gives CASSVDLAGISEQYF. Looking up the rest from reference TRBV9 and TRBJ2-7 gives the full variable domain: DSGVTQTPKHLITATGQRVTLRCSPRSGDLSVYWYQQSLDQGLQFLIQYYNGEERAKGNILERFSAQQFPDLHSELNLSSLELGDSALYFCASSVDLAGISEQYFGPGTRLTVT.

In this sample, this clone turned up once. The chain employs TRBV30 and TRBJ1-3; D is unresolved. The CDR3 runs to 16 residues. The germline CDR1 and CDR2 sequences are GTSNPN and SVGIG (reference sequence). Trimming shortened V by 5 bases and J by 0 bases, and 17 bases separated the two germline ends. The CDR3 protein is CAWVPRWAFSGNTIYF. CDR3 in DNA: TGTGCCTGGGTTCCCCGATGGGCGTTCTCTGGAAACACCATATATTTT.